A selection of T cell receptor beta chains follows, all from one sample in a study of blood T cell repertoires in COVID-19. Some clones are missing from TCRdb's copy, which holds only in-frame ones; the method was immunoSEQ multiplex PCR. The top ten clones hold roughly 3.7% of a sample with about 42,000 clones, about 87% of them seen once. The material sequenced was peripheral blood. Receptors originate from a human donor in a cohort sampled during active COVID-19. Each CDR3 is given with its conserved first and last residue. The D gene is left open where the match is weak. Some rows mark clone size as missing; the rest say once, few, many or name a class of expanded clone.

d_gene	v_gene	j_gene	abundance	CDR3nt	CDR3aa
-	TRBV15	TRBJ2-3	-	TGTGCCACCAGCAGAGATTTCCTACCTAGCACAGATACGCAGTATTTT	CATSRDFLPSTDTQYF
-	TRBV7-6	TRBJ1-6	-	TGTGCCAGCAGCCCCGGGGGGCCCCTACTCCACTTT	CASSPGGPLLHF
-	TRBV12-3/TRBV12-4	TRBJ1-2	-	TGTGCCAGCAGTTTCGGAGCAGACTATGGCTACACCTTC	CASSFGADYGYTF
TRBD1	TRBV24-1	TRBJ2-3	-	TGTGCCACCAGTGATCAGGACAGGGGCCGTTTTACGCAGTATTTT	CATSDQDRGRFTQYF
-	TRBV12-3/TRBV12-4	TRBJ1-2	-	TGTGCCAGCAGTCCCGGGAACTATGGCTACACCTTC	CASSPGNYGYTF
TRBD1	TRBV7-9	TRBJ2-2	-	TGTGCCAGCAGCTTAGCGGGGACAGCCGCGAACACCGGGGAGCTGTTTTTT	CASSLAGTAANTGELFF
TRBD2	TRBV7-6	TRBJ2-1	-	TGTGCCAGCAGCTTAGATTGGCGGGGGGGCATCGTTGAGCAGTTCTTC	CASSLDWRGGIVEQFF
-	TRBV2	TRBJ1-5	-	TGTGCCAGCAAACGGGACAACAATCAGCCCCAGCATTTT	CASKRDNNQPQHF
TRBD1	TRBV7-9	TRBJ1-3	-	TGTGCCAGCAGCAAACAGGGGGCCTCTGGAAACACCATATATTTT	CASSKQGASGNTIYF
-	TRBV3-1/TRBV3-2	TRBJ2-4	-	TGTGCCAGCAGCCAAGAGCGGACCACTAGGAACATTCAGTACTTC	CASSQERTTRNIQYF
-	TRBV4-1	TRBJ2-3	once	TGCGCCAGCAGCCAAGATCGAGGGCTAGGGGATACGCAGTATTTT	CASSQDRGLGDTQYF
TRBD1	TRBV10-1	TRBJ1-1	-	TGCGCCAGCAGTGACGGGACAGGGTTTTTCTCTGAAGCTTTCTTT	CASSDGTGFFSEAFF
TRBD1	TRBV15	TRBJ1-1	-	TGTGCCACCAGCCTTCCGGGACAGGGTTCGGGCACTGAAGCTTTCTTT	CATSLPGQGSGTEAFF
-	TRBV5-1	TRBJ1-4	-	TGCGCCAGCAGCCATCGGGGGGCCAATGAAAAACTGTTTTTT	CASSHRGANEKLFF
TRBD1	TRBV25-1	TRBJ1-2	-	TGTGCCAGCAGTGAAAGGGACAGGGGGTCGATATACTATGGCTACACCTTC	CASSERDRGSIYYGYTF
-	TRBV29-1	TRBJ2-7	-	TGCAGCGTTCGGACTGATTACGAGCAGTACTTC	CSVRTDYEQYF
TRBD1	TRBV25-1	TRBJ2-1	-	TGTGCCAGCAGTATAGGGACAGACTCCTACAATGAGCAGTTCTTC	CASSIGTDSYNEQFF
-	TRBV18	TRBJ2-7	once	TGTGCCAGCTCACCACCCCCTAATGCAGAGCAGTACTTC	CASSPPPNAEQYF
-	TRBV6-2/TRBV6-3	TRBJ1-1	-	TGTGCCAGCAGCCTTACATGGACTGAAGCTTTCTTT	CASSLTWTEAFF
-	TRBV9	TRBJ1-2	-	TGTGCCAGCAGCGTAGGCTCGAGGGACAACGGCTACACCTTC	CASSVGSRDNGYTF